Each of the 12 T cell receptor beta chains below was sequenced from the same sample in a study of OX40 agonist ivuxolimab in advanced cancers. Method: immunoSEQ multiplex PCR; TCRdb's copy keeps in-frame clones and lacks some. The table includes roughly 56,000 clones, 85% to 90% detected once. This material consisted of CD4+ or CD8+ T cells sorted from blood, taken in a trial of the OX40 agonist ivuxolimab. The receptors were sampled from an adult with an advanced solid tumor such as melanoma, head and neck, liver or kidney cancer.

The chain recombines TRBV5-1 with TRBJ1-1, with TRBD1 matching over 8 bases. After removal of 1 base from V and 2 bases from J, the junction contained 4 bases not matched to a gene. CDR3 size: 15 residues. Germline V gene lookup returns CDR1 SGHRS and CDR2 YFSETQ. CDR3 amino acids: CASSLSTGGNTEAFF. For the CDR3, the DNA is TGCGCCAGCAGCTTGTCCACAGGGGGAAACACTGAAGCTTTCTTT.

This clone has just a few counts. V gene TRBV27 combines with J gene TRBJ1-2; perhaps TRBD1 as D (5 bases). The CDR3 has 14 residues. The V gene lost 5 bases and the J gene lost 8 bases, with 18 bases spanning the gap. The germline V gene encodes CDR1 MNHEY and CDR2 SMNVEV (reference sequence). The CDR3, as DNA: TGTGCCAGCAGTCCCGGGACCCTAGGAGGAGGCTACACCTTC. Translated, it gives CASSPGTLGGGYTF.

This clone was seen a few times. V is TRBV2 and J is TRBJ1-5, with D unclear. CDR3 length: 12 amino acids. The V and J ends lost 5 bases and 0 bases respectively, with 2 bases between them. Germline CDR1 and CDR2: SNHLY and FYNNEI. CDR3 protein: CASSRSNQPQHF. In nucleotides, the CDR3 is TGTGCCAGCAGTCGTAGCAATCAGCCCCAGCATTTT.

The gene calls are TRBV11-2 and TRBJ1-2, with D perhaps matching TRBD1 (6 bases). The germline V gene has CDR1 SGHAT and CDR2 FQNNGV. The CDR3 totals 15 residues. V shed 3 bases and J shed 4 bases, with 15 bases lying between them. The CDR3 region has the DNA TGTGCCAGCAGCTTGGGGGGGGCGGGGCGCTATGGCTACACCTTC. Translating it yields CASSLGGAGRYGYTF.

V is TRBV18 and J is TRBJ1-4, with 9 nucleotides matching TRBD1. The CDR3 is 15 residues long. Germline lookup yields CDR1 KGHSH and CDR2 LQKENI. The V and J ends lost 3 bases and 7 bases, in that order; junction bases with no gene match: 6. CDR3 amino acids: CASSPGTGRSEKLFF. The CDR3 bases are TGTGCCAGCTCACCCGGGACAGGGCGAAGTGAAAAACTGTTTTTT.

The V and J genes are TRBV27 and TRBJ1-1, with D tentatively TRBD1 (5 bases). Looked up from germline, CDR1 is MNHEY and CDR2 is SMNVEV (reference sequence). The CDR3 spans 13 residues. Trimming removed 5 bases at V and 5 bases at J, with 12 bases between. CDR3 bases: TGTGCCAGCAGTCTCCAGGGAGTAACTGAAGCTTTCTTT. Translation gives CASSLQGVTEAFF.

The rearrangement links TRBV19 to TRBJ1-2; TRBD1 might be the D (5 bases). The CDR3 has 17 residues. CDR1 is LNHDA, CDR2 SQIVND, per germline (reference sequence). Deletions cut 6 bases from V and 7 bases from J, with 27 bases between. The chain's CDR3 is CASRPRGDGRKNVGYTF. CDR3 DNA: TGTGCCAGTAGGCCAAGAGGGGATGGAAGAAAAAATGTTGGCTACACCTTC.

On this clone itself: One junction end does not reproduce the germline sequence, and a read error may be involved. The chain has TRBV7-8 and TRBJ1-2, with TRBD1 identical over 7 bases. Germline V gene data show CDR1 as SGHVS and CDR2 as FQNEAQ. There are 12 residues in the CDR3. The CDR3 DNA reads as TGTGTCAGCAGCTCCCGACAGGGAGGCTACACCTTC. This codes for CVSSSRQGGYTF. Based on the CDR3 plus reference TRBV7-8 and TRBJ1-2, the full variable domain is GAGVSQSPRYKVAKRGQDVALRCDPISGHVSLFWYQQALGQGPEFLTYFQNEAQLDKSGLPSDRFFAERPEGSVSTLKIQRTQQEDSAVYLCVSSSRQGGYTFGSGTRLTVV.

Here the CDR3 DNA reads TGTGCCAGCAGCCCGGGACTAGCTAACTACGAGCAGTACTTC. Amino acids: CASSPGLANYEQYF. The rearrangement joins TRBV5-4 to TRBJ2-7, with 9 nucleotides matching TRBD2. CDR1 is SGHNT and CDR2 is YYREEE in the germline V gene (reference sequence). Unmatched junction bases numbered 5, after V lost 4 bases and J lost 3 bases. The CDR3 is 14 residues long.

The chain joins TRBV10-3 to TRBJ1-1, with a possible D match to TRBD1 (6 bases). CDR1 and CDR2 from the germline V gene are ENHRY and SYGVKD. The CDR3 has 14 amino acids. The ends were cut back, 10 bases at V and 0 bases at J, with 15 bases in the middle. CDR3 amino acids: CASHRTEMNTEAFF. CDR3 coding DNA: TGTGCCAGCCACCGGACAGAGATGAACACTGAAGCTTTCTTT.

The V call is TRBV5-1, the J call TRBJ2-5, with 9 bases that match TRBD1. Germline V gene data show CDR1 as SGHRS and CDR2 as YFSETQ. Trimming removed 4 bases from V and 5 bases from J; junction bases left unmatched: 9. The CDR3 spans 15 residues. CDR3: CASSITGGHGETQYF. CDR3 bases: TGCGCCAGCAGCATCACAGGGGGCCATGGGGAGACCCAGTACTTC.

The J gene is TRBJ1-5, the V gene TRBV7-8; 10 bases match TRBD1. The germline CDR1 and CDR2 sequences are SGHVS and FQNEAQ. The CDR3 has 18 amino acids. J lost 3 bases, V lost 0 bases, and 8 bases had no gene match. In nucleotides, the CDR3 is TGTGCCAGCAGCTTAGCCGCCGGGACAGGGGTATACAATCAGCCCCAGCATTTT. This codes for CASSLAAGTGVYNQPQHF.